One TCR beta chain is described in this entry. V lost 5 bases and J lost 0, with 23 bases in between. This CDR3 comprises 19 residues. Looked up from germline, CDR1 is SGHVS and CDR2 is FQNEAQ. Repertoires were generated with immunoSEQ multiplex PCR, while TCRdb's copy carries only in-frame clones and drops some. Of about 2.2 million clones in the sample, around 93% are singletons; the top ten hold approximately 1.7%. The data were obtained in a study of shared clonotypes between healthy human individuals. CD45RO-negative CD8 cells positively selected for CCR7 made up the naive population, which excluded terminally differentiated effector memory CD45RA+ cells.

This sequence was found in a man aged 18 to 29 in good health. Some clones in this sample may be carry-over from other donors' samples. The sample comprised naive CD8+ T cells from PBMCs. The chain combines TRBV7-8 with TRBJ2-1, with D maybe TRBD2 (6 bases). Here the CDR3 DNA reads TGTGCCAGCAGCCCACTGGACTACAGGAAACGCCGCTCCTACAATGAGCAGTTCTTC. Its protein product is CASSPLDYRKRRSYNEQFF.